A few counts support the clone carrying this T cell receptor (beta chain). Its antigen is currently unknown. This record comes from a study of Graves' ophthalmopathy and Graves' hyperthyroidism. Study-level results: Blood contained most expanded thyroid clonotypes exceeding 0.001 frequency. The model reached approximately 67% sensitivity and about 72% specificity for predicting ophthalmopathy progression.

V was clipped by 0 bases and J by 4 bases, with 7 bases between them. The CDR3 has 14 amino acids. Germline V lookup: CDR1 SGHNT, CDR2 YYREEE (reference sequence). Scientists amplified the TCR beta CDR3 regions from RNA transcripts. HTBI-primed first-round RT-PCR preceded second-round multiplex PCR. TCRdb analysed the multiplex PCR reads with MiXCR anew, one entry per CDR3 protein. This sample has about 1.1 million distinct CDR3 sequences, with approximately 35% found just once. The V and J genes are TRBV5-4 and TRBJ2-2; D not resolved. The receptor comes from an adult man with Graves' hyperthyroidism. Sample: peripheral blood or thyroid tissue (not recorded which). Here the CDR3 reads CASSLERGTGELFF. CDR3 coding DNA: TGTGCCAGCAGCTTGGAACGTGGCACCGGGGAGCTGTTTTTT. Drawing the rest from reference TRBV5-4 and TRBJ2-2, the complete variable domain is ETGVTQSPTHLIKTRGQQVTLRCSSQSGHNTVSWYQQALGQGPQFIFQYYREEENGRGNFPPRFSGLQFPNYSSELNVNALELDDSALYLCASSLERGTGELFFGEGSRLTVL.